A single sample gave rise to the 26 T cell receptor beta chains below, sequenced in a study of shared clonotypes between healthy human individuals. The data were produced by immunoSEQ multiplex PCR, yet TCRdb's version contains in-frame clones alone and is incomplete. The sample has approximately 1,000,000 clones, about 80% seen once. The material sequenced was memory CD4+ T cells from PBMCs. Subset specified: CD45RA-negative fraction. Source of these receptors: a man younger than 30 in good health. Some clones in this sample may be carry-over from other donors' samples.

This chain connects TRBV25-1 to TRBJ2-1, with 9 bases that match TRBD2. Germline CDR1 is MGHDK and CDR2 is SYGVNS. V lost 9 bases and J lost 0; bases outside the gene matches: 6. The CDR3 extends over 15 amino acids. The CDR3 reads CASSRSGSSYNEQFF. In DNA, the CDR3 is TGTGCCAGTTCCCGTAGCGGGAGCTCCTACAATGAGCAGTTCTTC.

J is TRBJ2-6 and V is TRBV7-2; possibly TRBD1 for D (6 bases). V shed 4 bases and J shed 4 bases, with 11 bases lying between them. CDR3 size: 15 residues. The germline gives CDR1 SGHTA, CDR2 FQGNSA. The CDR3 region is CASSWGRGGANVLTF. CDR3 in DNA: TGTGCCAGCAGCTGGGGCAGGGGAGGGGCCAACGTCCTGACTTTC.

V gene TRBV19 combines with J gene TRBJ1-5; TRBD1 is a possible D gene (6 bases). The V gene's germline CDR1 is LNHDA and CDR2 SQIVND (reference sequence). The CDR3 contains 14 residues. Trimming pared 6 bases from V and 6 bases from J, leaving 15 bases between. For the CDR3, the DNA is TGTGCCAGTAGCCCTACAGGGTTTGGTCAGCCCCAGCATTTT. This encodes CASSPTGFGQPQHF. Variable domain in full (rest from reference TRBV19 and TRBJ1-5): DGGITQSPKYLFRKEGQNVTLSCEQNLNHDAMYWYRQDPGQGLRLIYYSQIVNDFQKGDIAEGYSVSREKKESFPLTVTSAQKNPTAFYLCASSPTGFGQPQHFGDGTRLSIL.

J is TRBJ1-1 and V is TRBV4-2, with 9 positions matching TRBD1. V shed 1 base and J 5 bases; nucleotides not matched to a gene: 5. Germline assignment: CDR1 LGHNA and CDR2 YNFKEQ. The CDR3 is 15 residues long. The CDR3 nucleotides read TGTGCCAGCAGCCAAGCCGGACAGGGGTATACTGAAGCTTTCTTT. This sequence encodes CASSQAGQGYTEAFF.

CDR3 nucleotides: TGCGCCAGCAGCATGGCCAACCAAGAGACCCAGTACTTC. Translating it yields CASSMANQETQYF. The chain joins TRBV5-1 to TRBJ2-5; D not resolved. Trimming pared 4 bases from V and 0 bases from J, leaving 7 bases between. In germline, CDR1 is SGHRS, CDR2 YFSETQ. The CDR3 runs 13 residues.

The chain joins TRBV19 to TRBJ2-7; no clear D gene. Between the trimmed V and J ends, which lost 4 bases and 3 bases, there was a span of 10 bases. The CDR3 contains 13 residues. In germline, CDR1 is LNHDA, CDR2 SQIVND (reference sequence). The CDR3 nucleotides are TGTGCCAGTAGTACCCCGGGCCGCTACGAGCAGTACTTC. It codes for CASSTPGRYEQYF.

The CDR3 DNA reads as TGTGCCAGCAGTGAGCGGACTAGCCCCAACGAGCAGTACTTC. Its protein product is CASSERTSPNEQYF. V gene TRBV25-1 combines with J gene TRBJ2-7; 8 bases are shared with TRBD2. The CDR3 extends over 14 amino acids. Germline lookup yields CDR1 MGHDK and CDR2 SYGVNS. J gave up 5 bases and V 3 bases, and 6 bases lay outside the gene matches.

The chain combines TRBV19 with TRBJ1-2; 8 bases are shared with TRBD1. The CDR3 totals 15 residues. V trimming: 10 bases; J trimming: 4 bases; junction bases outside the gene matches: 14. Per germline, CDR1 LNHDA and CDR2 SQIVND (reference sequence). The CDR3 DNA is TGTGCCACCGAGACAGGGACAGGTCATGGCTATGGCTACACCTTC. It translates to CATETGTGHGYGYTF.

This clone was seen a few times. The chain employs TRBV11-2 and TRBJ1-2; no firm D call. V dropped 2 bases and J dropped 3 bases, with 4 bases sitting between them. The length of the CDR3 is 12 residues. CDR1 is SGHAT, CDR2 FQNNGV, per germline. In DNA, the CDR3 is TGTGCCAGCAGCTTATTAGACTATGGCTACACCTTC. Encoded protein: CASSLLDYGYTF. Complete variable domain (other parts from reference TRBV11-2 and TRBJ1-2): EAGVAQSPRYKIIEKRQSVAFWCNPISGHATLYWYQQILGQGPKLLIQFQNNGVVDDSQLPKDRFSAERLKGVDSTLKIQPAKLEDSAVYLCASSLLDYGYTFGSGTRLTVV.

V usage is TRBV6-5 and J usage is TRBJ1-5, with TRBD1 identical over 8 bases. V dropped 6 bases and J dropped 7; count of bases not matched to a gene: 8. The CDR3 has 14 residues. Germline values: CDR1 MNHEY, CDR2 SVGAGI. Written as DNA, the CDR3 is TGTGCCAGCAGCCGTACAGGGGGAAACCAGCCCCAGCATTTT. Amino acid sequence: CASSRTGGNQPQHF.

Note on this clone: Other DNA sequences in the same sample also yield this CDR3. The J gene is TRBJ1-1, the V gene TRBV11-2; D call uncertain. Germline loops: CDR1 SGHAT, CDR2 FQNNGV. The length of the CDR3 is 13 residues. V dropped 0 bases and J dropped 3 bases, with 5 bases sitting between them. The CDR3, as DNA: TGTGCCAGCAGCTTAGACAGAGACACTGAAGCTTTCTTT. It translates to CASSLDRDTEAFF.

This clone was recorded once. Distinct nucleotide sequences in the sample also encode this CDR3. J is TRBJ2-2 and V is TRBV9; D is ambiguous. V was cut by 1 base and J by 3 bases, with 4 bases left in between. Germline CDR1 and CDR2: SGDLS and YYNGEE. The CDR3 extends over 13 amino acids. The CDR3 is CASSVTHTGELFF. CDR3 DNA sequence: TGTGCCAGCAGCGTAACCCACACCGGGGAGCTGTTTTTT.

The rearrangement uses TRBV27 and TRBJ2-3, with TRBD1 as a possible D gene (5 bases). Germline V CDR1 and CDR2: MNHEY, SMNVEV (reference sequence). The CDR3 has 16 amino acids. V was trimmed by 4 bases and J by 1 base, leaving 15 bases between them. CDR3 sequence: CASSSQNSGRTDTQYF. The CDR3 region has the DNA TGTGCCAGCAGTTCCCAGAACTCAGGGCGCACAGATACGCAGTATTTT.

This clone was counted between two and nine times. The V gene is TRBV10-3, the J gene TRBJ1-1, with TRBD1 as a possible D gene (5 bases). V was shortened by 7 bases and J by 2 bases, with 11 bases between the two germline ends. CDR3 length equals 13 residues. Germline CDR1 reads ENHRY; CDR2 reads SYGVKD. For the CDR3, the DNA is TGTGCCATCAAAGTAGGGGTTAACACTGAAGCTTTCTTT. This sequence encodes CAIKVGVNTEAFF.

The V call is TRBV15, the J call TRBJ1-3; a weak D match, TRBD1 (5 bases). Per germline, CDR1 LNHNV and CDR2 YYDKDF (reference sequence). V gave up 0 bases and J gave up 5 bases, with 11 bases separating them. The CDR3 has 15 residues. CDR3 loop: CATSRDLQGRNTIYF. The CDR3 DNA is TGTGCCACCAGCAGAGATCTCCAGGGAAGAAACACCATATATTTT.

The V and J genes are TRBV11-2 and TRBJ1-2, with TRBD1 matching 10 bases. CDR3 length equals 17 residues. The trim removed 4 bases at V and 3 bases at J, leaving 11 bases unmatched. CDR1 SGHAT and CDR2 FQNNGV come from the germline V gene. The CDR3 region has the DNA TGTGCCAGCAGCTCTATCCGGTCGGGACAGGGGTACTATGGCTACACCTTC. It yields the protein CASSSIRSGQGYYGYTF.

CDR3 residues: CASSSSGSSYEQYF. CDR3 DNA sequence: TGTGCCAGCAGCTCCAGCGGGAGCTCCTACGAGCAGTACTTC. The V gene is TRBV5-5, the J gene TRBJ2-7; 8 positions match TRBD2. The trim removed 3 bases at V and 0 bases at J, leaving 2 bases unmatched. CDR3 length equals 14 residues. Germline assignment: CDR1 SGHKS and CDR2 YYEKEE (reference sequence). Based on the CDR3 plus reference TRBV5-5 and TRBJ2-7, the full variable domain is DAGVTQSPTHLIKTRGQQVTLRCSPISGHKSVSWYQQVLGQGPQFIFQYYEKEERGRGNFPDRFSARQFPNYSSELNVNALLLGDSALYLCASSSSGSSYEQYFGPGTRLTVT.

This chain links TRBV9 with TRBJ2-2; D remains unclear. Germline CDR1 is SGDLS and CDR2 is YYNGEE. V dropped 3 bases and J dropped 5 bases, with 8 bases sitting between them. CDR3 length equals 13 residues. The CDR3 region has the DNA TGTGCCAGCAGCGGGGAACGAACCGGGGAGCTGTTTTTT. Encoded protein: CASSGERTGELFF.

The chain recombines TRBV11-1 with TRBJ1-1; TRBD1 is a possible D gene (5 bases). CDR1 SGHAT and CDR2 FQDESV come from the germline V gene (reference sequence). Trimming stripped 5 bases from V and 3 bases from J, with 7 bases between. The CDR3 is 12 residues long. As DNA, the CDR3 is TGTGCCAGCAGCCCACAGGACACTGAAGCTTTCTTT. Translating it yields CASSPQDTEAFF.

The gene calls are TRBV7-2 and TRBJ2-7, with TRBD2 as a possible D gene (7 bases). The CDR3 extends over 13 amino acids. Germline CDR1 SGHTA, CDR2 FQGNSA. V gave up 8 bases and J gave up 6 bases, with 17 bases separating them. CDR3 protein: CASGPRRGLEQYF. DNA for the CDR3: TGTGCCAGCGGCCCCCGGCGGGGGCTCGAGCAGTACTTC.

The rearrangement uses TRBV7-9 and TRBJ1-1; possibly TRBD1 for D (5 bases). The CDR3 has 16 amino acids. Germline V gene data show CDR1 as SEHNR and CDR2 as FQNEAQ (reference sequence). Trimming left V 1 base short and J 2 bases short, with 14 bases between. This CDR3 reads CASSLVGGGQNTEAFF. CDR3 DNA: TGTGCCAGCAGCTTAGTCGGGGGTGGGCAAAACACTGAAGCTTTCTTT.

This chain connects TRBV11-2 to TRBJ2-7; the D gene is possibly TRBD2 (5 bases). V was cut by 7 bases and J by 2 bases, with 18 bases left in between. CDR3 size: 15 residues. Germline V gene data show CDR1 as SGHAT and CDR2 as FQNNGV. DNA of the CDR3: TGTGCCAGCATTTCGGGCGGAAGCGGCCCCTACGAGCAGTACTTC. Translation: CASISGGSGPYEQYF.

This clone showed up just a few times. The rearrangement joins TRBV5-4 to TRBJ2-1; no firm D call. V lost 4 bases, J lost 6 bases, and 17 bases lay in between. Germline-derived CDR1 and CDR2 are SGHNT and YYREEE (reference sequence). CDR3 length: 15 amino acids. In DNA, the CDR3 is TGTGCCAGCAGCCCCCCCCCGAACCCCAGCAATGAGCAGTTCTTC. This gives the protein CASSPPPNPSNEQFF.

This clone was seen a few times. The J gene is TRBJ2-1, the V gene TRBV29-1; 9 nucleotides align to TRBD2. CDR1 and CDR2 (germline): SQVTM, ANQGSEA. Losses at the gene ends were 4 bases for V and 3 bases for J; bases not matched to a gene: 4. This CDR3 has 14 amino acids. CDR3 sequence reads: CSVGLREGYNEQFF. In nucleotides, the CDR3 is TGCAGCGTTGGGTTGCGGGAGGGCTACAATGAGCAGTTCTTC.

The table lists this clone with a few counts. This chain joins TRBV2 and TRBJ1-6; D not resolved. The CDR3 sequence is 16 residues long. The V gene lost 4 bases and the J gene lost 5 bases, with 15 bases spanning the gap. Germline V gene sequence: CDR1 SNHLY, CDR2 FYNNEI. The CDR3 nucleotides read TGTGCCAGCAGTGCGGAAGGACCGAGGAATAATTCACCCCTCCACTTT. This translates into CASSAEGPRNNSPLHF.

This clone was observed a few times. V usage is TRBV6-5 and J usage is TRBJ1-1; D is unclear. The V end lost 3 bases, the J end lost 3 bases, and 8 bases lay between the germline ends. Germline CDR1 and CDR2: MNHEY and SVGAGI. The CDR3 has 13 residues. The CDR3 reads CASSYKVDTEAFF. CDR3 bases: TGTGCCAGCAGTTATAAAGTGGACACTGAAGCTTTCTTT.